These T cell receptor beta chains were read from a single sample in a study of technical replicates of blood from a few donors. The repertoire was sequenced with immunoSEQ multiplex PCR; TCRdb's copy has only in-frame clones and lacks some. The repertoire includes some 81,000 clones, roughly nine tenths of them detected once, and 0.2% to 0.25% sits in the top ten. Sequencing input: T cells isolated from PBMCs. These receptor sequences come from a human donor in good health. The CDR3 runs from the conserved cysteine through the conserved F or W. The D gene is left open where the match is weak. A clone size is listed for some rows: how often the clone was seen (once, few, many), or a class if it is expanded.

>-|TRBJ1-1|few|TRBV25-1
TGTGCCAGCACCCTGGGCAACACTGAAGCTTTCTTT
CASTLGNTEAFF
>TRBD2|TRBJ2-5|-|TRBV7-9
TGTGCCAGCAGCACCCTAGCGGGGGGGCCCCGAGAGACCCAGTACTTC
CASSTLAGGPRETQYF
>TRBD1|TRBJ1-6|-|TRBV6-1
TGTGCCAGCAGTGAAAACGGACAGGGGAATTCACCCCTCCACTTT
CASSENGQGNSPLHF
>TRBD2|TRBJ2-1|few|TRBV6-5
TGTGCCAGCACCGGGGGGGCCCGGCCTGACAATGAGCAGTTCTTC
CASTGGARPDNEQFF
>TRBD2|TRBJ2-7|once|TRBV28
TGTGCCAGCAGTTTAGGGACTAGCGGGAGGTGGTACGAGCAGTACTTC
CASSLGTSGRWYEQYF
>-|TRBJ2-6|-|TRBV7-8
TGTGCCAGCACCTCGAAGATACAGAGCCCTGGGGCCAACGTCCTGACTTTC
CASTSKIQSPGANVLTF
>TRBD1|TRBJ2-6|-|TRBV9
TGTGCCAGCAGCGTAGGAGGGACAGGGTCTGGGGCCAACGTCCTGACTTTC
CASSVGGTGSGANVLTF
>TRBD1|TRBJ2-3|few|TRBV2
TGTGCCAGCGGACAGGGGGCAAGAGATACGCAGTATTTT
CASGQGARDTQYF
>TRBD1|TRBJ2-1|-|TRBV7-8
TGTGCCAGCAGCTTAACAGGGGGCGCAGATGAGCAGTTCTTC
CASSLTGGADEQFF
>-|TRBJ2-7|-|TRBV5-8
TGTGCCAGCAGCTTACGGGGGTTAGTCGACGAGCAGTACTTC
CASSLRGLVDEQYF
>-|TRBJ2-7|-|TRBV10-1
TGCGCCAGCAGCGGAGGGAAGTCCTACGAGCAGTACTTC
CASSGGKSYEQYF
>TRBD1|TRBJ1-3|-|TRBV6-5
TGTGCCAGCAGTTACGTGGGACAGGGAAACACCATATATTTT
CASSYVGQGNTIYF
>-|TRBJ2-2|-|TRBV30
TGTGCCTGGAGTGTACCAGCCGGGGAGCTGTTTTTT
CAWSVPAGELFF
>-|TRBJ2-2|-|TRBV19
TGTGCCAGTAGTACCGAGACTGACGCCGCGAACACCGGGGAGCTGTTTTTT
CASSTETDAANTGELFF
>TRBD1|TRBJ2-7|-|TRBV28
TGTGCCAGCAACTACTTGACAGGGCCAACCTACGAGCAGTACTTC
CASNYLTGPTYEQYF